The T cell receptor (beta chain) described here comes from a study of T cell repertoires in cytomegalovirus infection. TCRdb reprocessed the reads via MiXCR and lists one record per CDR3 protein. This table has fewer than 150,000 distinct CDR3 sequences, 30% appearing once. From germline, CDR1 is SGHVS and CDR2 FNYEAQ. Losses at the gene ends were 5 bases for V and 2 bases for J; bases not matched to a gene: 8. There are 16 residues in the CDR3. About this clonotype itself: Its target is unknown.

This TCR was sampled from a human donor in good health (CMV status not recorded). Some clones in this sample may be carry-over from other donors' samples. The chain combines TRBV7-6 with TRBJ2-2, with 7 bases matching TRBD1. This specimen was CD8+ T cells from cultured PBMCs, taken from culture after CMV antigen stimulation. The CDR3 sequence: CASSPYGQVNTGELFF. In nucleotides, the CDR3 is TGTGCCAGCAGCCCTTATGGACAGGTTAACACCGGGGAGCTGTTTTTT.